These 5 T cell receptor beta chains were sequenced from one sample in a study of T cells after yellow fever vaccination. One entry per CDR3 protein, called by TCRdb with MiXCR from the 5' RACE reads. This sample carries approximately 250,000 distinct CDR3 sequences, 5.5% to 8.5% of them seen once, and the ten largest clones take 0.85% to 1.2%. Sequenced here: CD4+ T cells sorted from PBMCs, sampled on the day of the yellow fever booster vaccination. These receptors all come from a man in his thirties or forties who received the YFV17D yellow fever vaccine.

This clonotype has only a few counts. The CDR3 loop reads CASNYGVRNTEAFF. CDR3 nucleotides: TGTGCCAGCAACTATGGGGTTAGGAACACTGAAGCTTTCTTT. J is TRBJ1-1 and V is TRBV7-9; unclear D gene. V lost 7 bases and J 1 base, leaving 13 bases between the germline ends. Germline CDR1 and CDR2: SEHNR and FQNEAQ (reference sequence). The CDR3 is 14 amino acids.

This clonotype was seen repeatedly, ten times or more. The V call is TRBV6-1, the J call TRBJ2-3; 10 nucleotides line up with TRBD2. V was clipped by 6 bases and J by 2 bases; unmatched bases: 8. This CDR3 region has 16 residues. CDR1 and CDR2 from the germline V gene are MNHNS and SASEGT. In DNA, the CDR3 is TGTGCCAGCAGGACCACGGGACTAGCGAACACAGATACGCAGTATTTT. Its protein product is CASRTTGLANTDTQYF.

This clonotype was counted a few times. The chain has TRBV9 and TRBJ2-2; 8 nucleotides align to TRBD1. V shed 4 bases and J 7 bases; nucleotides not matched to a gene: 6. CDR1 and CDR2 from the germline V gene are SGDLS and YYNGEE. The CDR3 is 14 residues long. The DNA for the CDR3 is TGTGCCAGCAGCCCCCGACAGGGGAACGGGGAGCTGTTTTTT. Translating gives CASSPRQGNGELFF.

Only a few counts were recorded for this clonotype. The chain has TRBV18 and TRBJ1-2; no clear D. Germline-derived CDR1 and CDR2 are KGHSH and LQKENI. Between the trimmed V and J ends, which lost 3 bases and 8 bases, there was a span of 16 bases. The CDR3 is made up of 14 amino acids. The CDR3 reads CASSPGAVSEGYTF. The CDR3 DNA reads TGTGCCAGCTCACCCGGTGCGGTTTCGGAAGGCTACACCTTC.

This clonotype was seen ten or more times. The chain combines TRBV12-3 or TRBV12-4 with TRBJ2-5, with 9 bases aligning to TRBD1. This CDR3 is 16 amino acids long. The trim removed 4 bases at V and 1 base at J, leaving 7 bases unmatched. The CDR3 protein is CASSSARTGVQETQYF. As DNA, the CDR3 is TGTGCCAGCAGTTCCGCCCGGACAGGGGTCCAAGAGACCCAGTACTTC.